The clone carrying this TCR beta chain has a handful of counts. The sample originates from a study of glioma-infiltrating T cells. Using RNA template, CDR3s of TCR alpha and beta were amplified with iRepertoire arm-PCR. TCRdb fed the multiplex PCR reads into MiXCR, producing one record per CDR3 protein. The data contain fewer than 55,000 distinct CDR3 sequences, 20% to 25% of them singletons. The V gene lost 6 bases and the J gene lost 6 bases, with 11 bases spanning the gap. This CDR3 has 13 residues. The germline gives CDR1 KGHDR, CDR2 SFDVKD. V and J are TRBV24-1 and TRBJ2-1; no reliable D call. The origin of this receptor is a human donor with low-grade glioma or glioblastoma, undergoing nonglioma brain surgery, or in good health (not recorded which). Material for sequencing was glioma tissue, nonneoplastic brain tissue, or PBMCs (not recorded which). The CDR3 nucleotides read TGTGCCACCAGTTACGTGCCCTTCAATGAGCAGTTCTTC. Protein product: CATSYVPFNEQFF.